This TCR beta chain was found in a study of post-analysis software for immune sequencing data (dated by TCRdb to between 2015 and 2016). Turning to the overall study: The recorded disease courses included relapsing-remitting, secondary progressive and progressive-relapsing multiple sclerosis, and some patients had no subtype annotation. Patient repertoires were compared against ten to eleven previously published healthy control repertoires from donors aged roughly 6 to 28 years. A subset of samples was prepared in parallel using single-end sample barcoding, then pooled and co-amplified after Illumina adapter ligation.

About this clonotype: It has no known antigen specificity. Base quality data are lacking; no much larger clone is found one base away.

TCR beta repertoires were profiled from peripheral blood of 13 young patients with multiple sclerosis to demonstrate the VDJtools post-analysis software. The multiple sclerosis patients were children and adolescents ranging in age from roughly 6 to 15 years. CDR1 ENHRY and CDR2 SYGVKD were looked up in the germline V gene. V sheds 0 bases and J sheds 6 bases, leaving 5 bases between their ends. The CDR3 numbers 12 residues from cysteine through phenylalanine. Just CDR3 DNA is preserved here, 36 bases in frame from base 1. Overall study outcomes, separate from this receptor: Multiple sclerosis patients had significantly lower normalized Chao1 diversity than controls, a result that suggests substantial peripheral T-cell clonal expansion. The control group was slightly older than the multiple sclerosis patient group. Patients showed significantly higher frequencies than controls for roughly 5 TRBV segments, among them TRBV5-6, TRBV5-1 and TRBV20-1. Direct clustering with F measure revealed strong co-clustering of samples prepared in the same batch, which led to a batch-effect correction.

Libraries were made using PCR. For sequencing, an Illumina HiSeq 2500 was employed. To reduce PCR and sequencing biases, unique molecular identifiers were built into the TCR beta cDNA libraries. Roughly 500,000 cDNA molecules were obtained for every 1 to 10 million input T cells, so each molecule roughly corresponded to one T cell. Patient libraries were prepared and sequenced with the same protocol used for the earlier healthy control dataset. Samples belonging to the same batch were prepared together, multiplexed and sequenced on a shared HiSeq lane. The authors' pipeline ran thus. Raw barcoded reads were processed with MIGEC, discarding single-read molecular identifier groups before consensus assembly and CDR3 extraction. Clonotype tables were post-analysed with VDJtools, and diversity was normalized by down-sampling all datasets to the smallest sample size. Repertoire overlap clustering matched CDR3 amino acid but not nucleotide sequences to correct batch-related cross-sample contamination. TCRdb reanalyzed the raw reads on its own, using fastp at Q25 for trimming and MiXCR for clone calling, and kept in-frame beta chains. When rows share a CDR3 protein, they turn into one entry using the most common DNA and genes. The V and J calls reflect TCRdb's pipeline rather than the authors' work. The sample table shows roughly 800,000 distinct CDR3 sequences, and 46% are seen once. The top ten clones comprise over 4.5% of the sample.

In this chain, TRBV10-3 is recombined with TRBJ1-1, with the D gene call left open. Sequencing was performed on blood. The clonotype originates from a girl under 18 with multiple sclerosis. The CDR3 loop reads CAISESGSEAFF. The sequence in DNA is TGTGCCATCAGTGAGTCGGGGTCTGAAGCTTTCTTT.